The present T cell receptor beta chain was sequenced within a study of blood T cell repertoires in COVID-19. Study details: From T cells, B-cell-depleted T cells, or PBMCs came the material, which was cDNA or gDNA.

This clone was observed a single time. Germline V gene sequence: CDR1 LGHDT, CDR2 YNNKEL (reference sequence). There are 11 residues in the CDR3. V lost 1 base, J lost 6 bases, and 4 bases lay in between. Original handling: Nucleated cell number was recorded as an estimate derived from reference gene primer amplification. Sequencing was performed with immunoSEQ multiplex PCR; in TCRdb, only in-frame clones are kept and a portion is missing. The DNA gave D and trimming, while V, J and clone size come from that table. The data hold approximately 500,000 clones, with about 91% observed a single time. The V gene is TRBV3-1 (or the pseudogene TRBV3-2), the J gene TRBJ2-7; D unclear. The sequence came from a man younger than 35 with COVID-19, enrolled during active disease. Sequenced input: peripheral blood. This chain's CDR3 is CASSQAFEQYF. The CDR3 DNA reads as TGTGCCAGCAGCCAAGCGTTCGAGCAGTACTTC.